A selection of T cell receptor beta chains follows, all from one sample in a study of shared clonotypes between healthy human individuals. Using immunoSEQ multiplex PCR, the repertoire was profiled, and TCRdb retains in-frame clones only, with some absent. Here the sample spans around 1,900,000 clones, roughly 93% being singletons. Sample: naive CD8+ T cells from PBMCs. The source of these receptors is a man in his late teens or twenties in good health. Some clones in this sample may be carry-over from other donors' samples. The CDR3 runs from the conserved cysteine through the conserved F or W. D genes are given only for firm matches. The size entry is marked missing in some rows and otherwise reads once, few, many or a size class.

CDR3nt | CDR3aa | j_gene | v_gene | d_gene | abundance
TGTGCCAGCAGTTTTCCCCACCTCCCGGGGGCTGGGGAAAAACTGTTTTTT | CASSFPHLPGAGEKLFF | TRBJ1-4 | TRBV28 | . | .
TGTGCCAGCAGCCTACAGGATCCAACCTACGAGCAGTACTTC | CASSLQDPTYEQYF | TRBJ2-7 | TRBV6-5 | . | .
TGTGCCAGCAGGGGATTTAGCCTTGGTGTTGGAGAGACCCAGTACTTC | CASRGFSLGVGETQYF | TRBJ2-5 | TRBV27 | . | .
TGTGCCAGCAGCCCCCCGGCGGAGGGAAACTATGGCTACACCTTC | CASSPPAEGNYGYTF | TRBJ1-2 | TRBV4-2 | . | .
TGTGCCAGCAGGGGCAGGGAACAAAACATTCAGTACTTC | CASRGREQNIQYF | TRBJ2-4 | TRBV11-2 | . | .
TGTGCCAGCAGCTTAGATCCGGTAGGCAGCAGTACTGAAGCTTTCTTT | CASSLDPVGSSTEAFF | TRBJ1-1 | TRBV11-2 | . | .
TGTGCCAGCAGCGCGACAGGGGGGTCCTACGAGCAGTACTTC | CASSATGGSYEQYF | TRBJ2-7 | TRBV9 | TRBD1 | .
TGTGCCAGCAGCTCCAGACCAGTACCAACGTATCAAGAGACCCAGTACTTC | CASSSRPVPTYQETQYF | TRBJ2-5 | TRBV5-4 | . | .
TGTGCCAGCTCCCCGGGTCTCGCGCCTCAACGCACTAATGAAAAACTGTTTTTT | CASSPGLAPQRTNEKLFF | TRBJ1-4 | TRBV18 | . | .
TGCAGCGTTGTTACGGGGCCTGGGTTCTACCAGTACTTC | CSVVTGPGFYQYF | TRBJ2-7 | TRBV29-1 | . | .
TGTGCCAGCAGCCTCGGAGGGCCGCTTCATTATGAGCAGTTCTTC | CASSLGGPLHYEQFF | TRBJ2-1 | TRBV11-2 | . | .
TGTGCCAGCAGTTTATTACAGGGAGGAGTAGAGACCCAGTACTTC | CASSLLQGGVETQYF | TRBJ2-5 | TRBV27 | . | .
TGTGCCAGCAGCCCACGTGAGGGGAGACCTTTCTTT | CASSPREGRPFF | TRBJ1-1 | TRBV7-6 | . | .
TGCGCCAGCAGCCCCTCAGGTCTGACTAGCGGGGCACCTGGAGATACGCAGTATTTT | CASSPSGLTSGAPGDTQYF | TRBJ2-3 | TRBV5-1 | TRBD2 | .
TGTGCCATCAGTCCGGGACTAGGTGACAATGAGCAGTTCTTC | CAISPGLGDNEQFF | TRBJ2-1 | TRBV10-3 | TRBD2 | .
TGTGCCTCCAAGGACGGGGATGAGCAGTTCTTC | CASKDGDEQFF | TRBJ2-1 | TRBV27 | . | .
TGTGCCAGCAGTACCTGGAGCTCCTACAATGAGCAGTTCTTC | CASSTWSSYNEQFF | TRBJ2-1 | TRBV27 | . | .
TGTGCCAGCAGTTACTATAGGGCTAACTATGGCTACACCTTC | CASSYYRANYGYTF | TRBJ1-2 | TRBV6-5 | . | .
TGTGCCAGCAGCGCGACGGACAGGGGGGGTTGGTACTTC | CASSATDRGGWYF | TRBJ2-7 | TRBV28 | TRBD1 | .
TGTGCCAGTCATGGGGACTATGGCTACACCTTC | CASHGDYGYTF | TRBJ1-2 | TRBV19 | . | few
TGTGCCAGCAGCGTAGACGGCAGGATGAACACTGAAGCTTTCTTT | CASSVDGRMNTEAFF | TRBJ1-1 | TRBV9 | . | .
TGTGCTAGTGGTTTTAGCGGGAGCGACACCGGGGAGCTGTTTTTT | CASGFSGSDTGELFF | TRBJ2-2 | TRBV12-5 | TRBD2 | .
TGTGCCAGCAGTCCAGTTAGCGGAGCATACGAGCGGTACTTC | CASSPVSGAYERYF | TRBJ2-7 | TRBV28 | . | .
TGTGCCAGCAGCGTACTAGCGGGAGGACGTCGTGAGCAGTTCTTC | CASSVLAGGRREQFF | TRBJ2-1 | TRBV9 | TRBD2 | .
TGTGCCATCAGTTATTCGACAGGTCGGGAGCAGTACTTC | CAISYSTGREQYF | TRBJ2-7 | TRBV10-3 | . | .
TGTGCCAGCAGTGTAGGAGGGTGGGCTAGCGGGACCTACAATGAGCAGTTCTTC | CASSVGGWASGTYNEQFF | TRBJ2-1 | TRBV2 | TRBD2 | .
TGTGCCAGCAGCTTAGGGTACAATGAGCAGTTCTTC | CASSLGYNEQFF | TRBJ2-1 | TRBV13 | . | .
TGTGCCAGTAGTATAGGGGGAAACTACAATGAGCAGTTCTTC | CASSIGGNYNEQFF | TRBJ2-1 | TRBV19 | . | .
TGCAGCGTTGAAGTTTTACCCGAGTCAGGGGGTGTGAGCACCGGGGAGCTGTTTTTT | CSVEVLPESGGVSTGELFF | TRBJ2-2 | TRBV29-1 | TRBD1 | .
TGTGCCAGCAGCGTGACTAGCGGGGGCTCCTACAATGAGCAGTTCTTC | CASSVTSGGSYNEQFF | TRBJ2-1 | TRBV9 | TRBD2 | .
TGTGCCACCCAGTGGCCTAGCGCCGACAATGAGCAGTTCTTC | CATQWPSADNEQFF | TRBJ2-1 | TRBV15 | . | .
TGTGCCTGGAGTGAGGGGGACATGCCGAGGGGCGAGCAGTTCTTC | CAWSEGDMPRGEQFF | TRBJ2-1 | TRBV30 | . | .
TGCGCCAGCAGCCCGGGAGGCGGGAGGGCCCCCGAGACCCAGTACTTC | CASSPGGGRAPETQYF | TRBJ2-5 | TRBV4-1 | TRBD2 | .
TGTGCCAGCAGTCGAGACTGGGACAGGGTCGGCGAGCAGTACTTC | CASSRDWDRVGEQYF | TRBJ2-7 | TRBV7-9 | TRBD1 | .
TGTGCCATCAGTGCGACTTTACTAGCGGGAGTTGCCGCTGAGCAGTTCTTC | CAISATLLAGVAAEQFF | TRBJ2-1 | TRBV10-3 | TRBD2 | .
TGTGCCAGCAGCTTAGTCGGGCAGGGTGAGCAGTACTTC | CASSLVGQGEQYF | TRBJ2-7 | TRBV11-2 | . | .
TGTGCCAGCAGCCAAGATGGGAGGGGTTCGGACACAGATACGCAGTATTTT | CASSQDGRGSDTDTQYF | TRBJ2-3 | TRBV14 | TRBD2 | .
TGTGCCAGCTCACCATCGGACGGGAACACTGAAGCTTTCTTT | CASSPSDGNTEAFF | TRBJ1-1 | TRBV18 | . | .
TGTGCCAGCAGCAGCAGATCAGGGGGCCGCACCGGGGAGCTGTTTTTT | CASSSRSGGRTGELFF | TRBJ2-2 | TRBV11-1 | TRBD1 | .
TGTGCCAGCAGCCTCTATAGCGGGGGTCCTGAGCAGTACTTC | CASSLYSGGPEQYF | TRBJ2-7 | TRBV27 | TRBD2 | .
TGTGCCAGCAGTTCACGTACGGTTACGGGCGAGCAGTACTTC | CASSSRTVTGEQYF | TRBJ2-7 | TRBV6-5 | . | .
TGCGCCAGCAGTGATGAGAGCTACGAGCAGTACTTC | CASSDESYEQYF | TRBJ2-7 | TRBV10-2 | . | .
TGTGCCAGCAGCTTGGGAGCAGGGGGCACTGAAGCTTTCTTT | CASSLGAGGTEAFF | TRBJ1-1 | TRBV5-6 | TRBD1 | .
TGTGCCAGTAGTATAAGTCCTAGCGGCCCCCGGGGCTACGAGCAGTACTTC | CASSISPSGPRGYEQYF | TRBJ2-7 | TRBV19 | TRBD2 | .
TGTGCCAGCAGCGCACCAAGCGGGAGCGAGCAGTACTTC | CASSAPSGSEQYF | TRBJ2-7 | TRBV9 | TRBD2 | .
TGTGCCAGCAGTGAAACCTCAGGGAATCAGCCCCAGCATTTT | CASSETSGNQPQHF | TRBJ1-5 | TRBV2 | . | .
TGTGCCAGCAGCACGGCAGGGATTTGTAAACCGAACTACGAGCAGTACTTC | CASSTAGICKPNYEQYF | TRBJ2-7 | TRBV21-1 | . | .
TGTGCCAGCAGCTTAAGGCTAAGCGGCACCGGGGAGCTGTTTTTT | CASSLRLSGTGELFF | TRBJ2-2 | TRBV11-3 | . | .
TGTGCCAGTAGTCTCCACAGGGGATGGGTGAACACTGAAGCTTTCTTT | CASSLHRGWVNTEAFF | TRBJ1-1 | TRBV19 | TRBD1 | few
TGTGCCATCAGTGTAGGCCTCCCCCGAGAGAACACTGAAGCTTTCTTT | CAISVGLPRENTEAFF | TRBJ1-1 | TRBV10-3 | . | .
TGTGCCAGCAGCGTAGATCGAGCTAGCGGCCAAGAGACCCAGTACTTC | CASSVDRASGQETQYF | TRBJ2-5 | TRBV9 | TRBD2 | .